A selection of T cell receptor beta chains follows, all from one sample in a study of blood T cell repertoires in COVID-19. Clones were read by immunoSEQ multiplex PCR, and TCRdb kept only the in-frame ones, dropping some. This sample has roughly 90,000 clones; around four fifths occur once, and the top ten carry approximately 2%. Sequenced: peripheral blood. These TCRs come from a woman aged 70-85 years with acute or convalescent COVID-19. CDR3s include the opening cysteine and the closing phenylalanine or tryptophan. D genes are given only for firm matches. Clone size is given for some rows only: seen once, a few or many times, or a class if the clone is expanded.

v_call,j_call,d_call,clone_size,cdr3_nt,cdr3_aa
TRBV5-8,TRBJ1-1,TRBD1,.,TGTGCCAGCAGGCGGGACAGGGCTTTCTCTGAAGCTTTCTTT,CASRRDRAFSEAFF
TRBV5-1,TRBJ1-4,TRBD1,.,TGCGCCAGCAGCTTGGTCGGGACAGGAGCCGAAAAACTGTTTTTT,CASSLVGTGAEKLFF
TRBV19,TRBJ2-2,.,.,TGTGCCAGTAGTATACCCCTCGAAGGTCTAGGGGTTCACACCGGGGAGCTGTTTTTT,CASSIPLEGLGVHTGELFF
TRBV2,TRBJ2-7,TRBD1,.,TGTGCCAGCAGTGAAACCAGGGGGATCAACGAGCAGTACTTC,CASSETRGINEQYF
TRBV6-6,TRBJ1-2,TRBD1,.,TGTGCCAGCATCCCAAACCCGACAGGGTGGAACTATGGCTACACCTTC,CASIPNPTGWNYGYTF
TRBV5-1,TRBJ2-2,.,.,TGCGCCAGCAGCTTCTACGGGGAGAACACCGGGGAGCTGTTTTTT,CASSFYGENTGELFF
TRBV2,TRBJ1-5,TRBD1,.,TGTGCCAGCAGTCCCGGGACAGGGCGTCTGCCCCAGCATTTT,CASSPGTGRLPQHF
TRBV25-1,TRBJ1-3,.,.,TGTGCCAGCAGTGAATATGGAGGAGGCTCTGGAAACACCATATATTTT,CASSEYGGGSGNTIYF
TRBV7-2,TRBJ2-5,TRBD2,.,TGTGCCAGCAGCTCCCAAGCGGGAGACTACTCACGGGAGACCCAGTACTTC,CASSSQAGDYSRETQYF
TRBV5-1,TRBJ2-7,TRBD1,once,TGCGCCAGCAGTCGGGGACAGTCCTGGGAGCAGTACTTC,CASSRGQSWEQYF
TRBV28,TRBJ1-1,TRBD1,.,TGTGCCAGCAGTCCGACGGACAGGAGGCAAGCTTTCTTT,CASSPTDRRQAFF
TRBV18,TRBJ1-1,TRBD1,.,TGTGCCAGCTCACCCACGACAGGGGACACTGAAGCTTTCTTT,CASSPTTGDTEAFF
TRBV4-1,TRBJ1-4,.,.,TGCGCCAGCAGCCGATCGCACGGTGAAAAACTGTTTTTT,CASSRSHGEKLFF
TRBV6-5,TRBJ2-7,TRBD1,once,TGTGCCAGCAGTTACGACAGGGGTGTTGCGTACGAGCAGTACTTC,CASSYDRGVAYEQYF
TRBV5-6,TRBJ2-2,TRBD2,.,TGTGCCAGCAGCTTGGGGCCTGGAGCGGGGACCGGGGAGCTGTTTTTT,CASSLGPGAGTGELFF
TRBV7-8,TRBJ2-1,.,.,TGTGCCAGCAGCTTTCGTATGACTAGCTCCTACAATGAGCAGTTCTTC,CASSFRMTSSYNEQFF
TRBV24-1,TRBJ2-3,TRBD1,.,TGTGCCACCAGTGATACAGGGGGTGTAGCAGATACGCAGTATTTT,CATSDTGGVADTQYF
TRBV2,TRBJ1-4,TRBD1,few,TGTGCCAGCAAGGTTGTCAGGGGGCAGGAAAAACTGTTTTTT,CASKVVRGQEKLFF
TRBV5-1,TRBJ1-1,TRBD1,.,TGCGCCAGCAGCCCAACCGGGACAGGGGGTTACACTGAAGCTTTCTTT,CASSPTGTGGYTEAFF
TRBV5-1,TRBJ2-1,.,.,TGCGCCAGCAGCTTGGTAGGCGGTCCCTACAATGAGCAGTTCTTC,CASSLVGGPYNEQFF
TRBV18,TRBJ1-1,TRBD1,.,TGTGCCAGCTCACCGGCAGGGGGATTTAGGGCTGAAGCTTTCTTT,CASSPAGGFRAEAFF
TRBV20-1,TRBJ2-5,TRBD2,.,TGCAGTGCTAGTAATATGGAGTGGCTAGCGGAAGAGACCCAGTACTTC,CSASNMEWLAEETQYF
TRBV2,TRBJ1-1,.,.,TGTGCCAGCCAGCTATGGAGTGCCGACGACACTGAAGCTTTCTTT,CASQLWSADDTEAFF
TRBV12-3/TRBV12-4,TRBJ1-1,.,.,TGTGCCAGCAGCTATTATCGGGACACTGAAGCTTTCTTT,CASSYYRDTEAFF
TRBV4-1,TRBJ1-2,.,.,TGCGCCAGCAGCCAAAGCTCACTTTTTAACTATGGCTACACCTTC,CASSQSSLFNYGYTF
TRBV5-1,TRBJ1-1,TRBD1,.,TGCGCCAGCAGCTTGTCTTCAGGGGGGAGCACTGAAGCTTTCTTT,CASSLSSGGSTEAFF
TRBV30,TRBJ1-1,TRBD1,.,TGTGCCTGGAGTGGGGACAGAAACACTGAAGCTTTCTTT,CAWSGDRNTEAFF
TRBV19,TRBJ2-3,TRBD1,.,TGTGCCAGTAGTAGGGGACAGGGGATCGATACGCAGTATTTT,CASSRGQGIDTQYF
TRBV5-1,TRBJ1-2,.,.,TGCGCCAGCAGCTTGTCAGGGGAGGGTGGCTACACCTTC,CASSLSGEGGYTF
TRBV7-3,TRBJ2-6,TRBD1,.,TGTGCCAGCAGCCAGGAAACAGGGGCTGGGGCCAACGTCCTGACTTTC,CASSQETGAGANVLTF
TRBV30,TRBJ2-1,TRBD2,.,TGTGCCTGGAGCCCAACTAGCGGGGGGGCCGGCTACAATGAGCAGTTCTTC,CAWSPTSGGAGYNEQFF
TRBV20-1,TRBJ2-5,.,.,TGCAGTGCTAATAAGCGGGAGACCCAGTACTTC,CSANKRETQYF
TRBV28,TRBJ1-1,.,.,TGTGCCAGCAGCAATTACGTGGCTTTGGAAGCTTTCTTT,CASSNYVALEAFF
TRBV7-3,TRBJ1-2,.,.,TGTGCCAGCAGTTTGACCGGGGATTCTAGCTACACCTTC,CASSLTGDSSYTF
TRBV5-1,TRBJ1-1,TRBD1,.,TGCGCCAGCAGCACTGGGACGGAGGGGGCAGCTTTCTTT,CASSTGTEGAAFF
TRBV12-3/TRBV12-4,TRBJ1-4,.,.,TGTGCCATACGGTTTGCAACTAATGAAAAACTGTTTTTT,CAIRFATNEKLFF
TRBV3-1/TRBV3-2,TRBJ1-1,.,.,TGTGCCAGCAGCCAAAACGGGGGGGACACTGAAGCTTTCTTT,CASSQNGGDTEAFF
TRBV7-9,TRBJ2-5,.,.,TGTGCCAGCAGTCTCGAAAGGGCGGGAGAGACCCAGTACTTC,CASSLERAGETQYF
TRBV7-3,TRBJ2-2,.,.,TGTGCCAGCAGCTCAATAGGACTAAACCCCATTGGCGGGGAGCTGTTTTTT,CASSSIGLNPIGGELFF
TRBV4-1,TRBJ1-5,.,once,TGCGCCAGCAGCGGGGGGGGCGGATATGGCAGCAATCAGCCCCAGCATTTT,CASSGGGGYGSNQPQHF
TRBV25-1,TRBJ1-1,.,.,TGTGCCAGCAGTGAGCCGGGGAACACTGAAGCTTTCTTT,CASSEPGNTEAFF
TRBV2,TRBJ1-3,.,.,TGTGCCAGCAGTGAAAGCGGAAACACCATATATTTT,CASSESGNTIYF